This T cell receptor beta chain derives from a study of cytomegalovirus exposure and HLA in healthy donors. Study observations and caveats: Cytomegalovirus association was listed for 164 TCR beta chains. In a later analysis, TCR association rates varied by HLA locus: DRB1 most, HLA-C fewest.

Germline V gene lookup returns CDR1 GTSNPN and CDR2 SVGIG (reference sequence). The V gene lost 4 bases and the J gene lost 8 bases, with 20 bases spanning the gap. This CDR3 is built from 14 residues. Points on this clone: The antigen is undetermined.

PCR used 60 Vbeta primers and 13 Jbeta primers. Sequenced by immunoSEQ multiplex PCR; TCRdb stores in-frame clones only, minus some. The data hold 95,000 to 100,000 clones, with roughly four fifths observed a single time. The sample comprised PBMCs. V and J are TRBV30 and TRBJ1-2, with a weak D call TRBD1 (5 bases). The receptor was derived from a female donor in good health and CMV-seronegative. This CDR3 is CAWTDQRGGEGYTF. Written as DNA, the CDR3 is TGTGCCTGGACCGATCAGCGGGGGGGGGAAGGCTACACCTTC.